This note documents a single T cell receptor (beta chain) sequence. What it binds is unknown. The data belong to a study of shared clonotypes between healthy human individuals. In the study overall: Plates per donor: three CD4 naive, three CD4 memory, two CD8 naive, one CD8 memory. General study results and limits: Between a few donors, naive CD4 clonotypes were shared at a level of about 5%. Relative to clonotypes present in all four donors, those not shared had lower generation probabilities.

Sequencing was performed with immunoSEQ multiplex PCR; in TCRdb, only in-frame clones are kept and a portion is missing. Of approximately 1.5 million clones detected, approximately 98% appear once; the ten largest clones hold approximately 0.44%. Germline CDR1 reads KGHSH; CDR2 reads LQKENI. The CDR3 length is 15 residues. V dropped 0 bases and J dropped 0 bases, with 7 bases sitting between them. The chain uses TRBV18 and TRBJ2-3; D is possibly TRBD2 (5 bases). The sample taken for sequencing was naive CD4+ T cells sorted from blood. Subset of the sample: CD45RA+ positively selected. This sequence was found in a man aged 30 to 39 in good health. Written as DNA, the CDR3 is TGTGCCAGCTCACCACCAGCGGTTAGCACAGATACGCAGTATTTT. Amino acids: CASSPPAVSTDTQYF.